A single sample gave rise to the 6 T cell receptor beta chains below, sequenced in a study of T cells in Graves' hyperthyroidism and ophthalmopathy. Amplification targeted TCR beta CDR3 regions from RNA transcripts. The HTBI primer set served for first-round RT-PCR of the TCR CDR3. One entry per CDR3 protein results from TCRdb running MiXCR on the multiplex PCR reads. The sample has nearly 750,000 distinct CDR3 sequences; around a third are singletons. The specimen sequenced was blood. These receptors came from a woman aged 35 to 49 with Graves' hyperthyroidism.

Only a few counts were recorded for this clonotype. The CDR3 reads CASSQATGDSNQPQHF. The CDR3 DNA follows: TGCGCCAGCAGCCAAGCGACAGGGGATAGCAATCAGCCCCAGCATTTT. V gene TRBV4-3 combines with J gene TRBJ1-5; TRBD1 matches at 8 bases. CDR1 and CDR2 (germline): LGHNA, YSLEER. The CDR3 length is 16 residues. The V and J ends lost 1 base and 0 bases, in that order; junction bases with no gene match: 2.

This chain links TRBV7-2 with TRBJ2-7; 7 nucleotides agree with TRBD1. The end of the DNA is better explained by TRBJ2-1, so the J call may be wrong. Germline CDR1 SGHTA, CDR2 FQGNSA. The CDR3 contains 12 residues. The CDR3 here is CASSLVGGEQFF. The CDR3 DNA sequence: TGTGCCAGCAGCCTCGTAGGGGGCGAGCAGTTCTTC.

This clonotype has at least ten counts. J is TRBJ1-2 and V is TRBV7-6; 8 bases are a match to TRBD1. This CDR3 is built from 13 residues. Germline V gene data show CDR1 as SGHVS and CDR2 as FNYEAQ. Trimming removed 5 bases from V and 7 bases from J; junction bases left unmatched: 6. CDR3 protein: CASSPDRVSGYTF. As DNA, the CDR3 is TGTGCCAGCAGCCCGGACAGGGTGTCTGGCTACACCTTC.

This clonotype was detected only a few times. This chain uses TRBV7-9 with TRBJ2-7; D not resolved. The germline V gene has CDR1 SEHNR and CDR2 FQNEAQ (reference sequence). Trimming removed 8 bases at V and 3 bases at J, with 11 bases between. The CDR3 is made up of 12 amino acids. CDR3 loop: CASGPTVYEQYF. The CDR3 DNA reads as TGTGCCAGCGGCCCGACTGTCTACGAGCAGTACTTC.

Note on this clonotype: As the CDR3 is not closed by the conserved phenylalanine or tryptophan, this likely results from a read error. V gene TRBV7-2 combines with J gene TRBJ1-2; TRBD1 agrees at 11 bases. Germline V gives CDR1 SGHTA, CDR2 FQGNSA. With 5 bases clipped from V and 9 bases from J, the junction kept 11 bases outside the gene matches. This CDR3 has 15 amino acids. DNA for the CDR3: TGTGCCAGCAGCCCCTCTCTTGGGACAGGGGGTCGCTACACCCTC. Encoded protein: CASSPSLGTGGRYTL.

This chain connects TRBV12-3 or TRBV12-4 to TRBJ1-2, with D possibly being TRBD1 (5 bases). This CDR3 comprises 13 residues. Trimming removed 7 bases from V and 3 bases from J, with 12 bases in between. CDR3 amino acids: CASTGGDYYGYTF. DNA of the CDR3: TGTGCCAGCACTGGGGGGGACTACTATGGCTACACCTTC.